This passage covers 20 T cell receptor beta chains from one sample sequenced in a study of blood T cell repertoires in COVID-19. Here immunoSEQ multiplex PCR was the method, and the copy in TCRdb shows in-frame clones only, minus some. The table has 300,000 or so clones, around 90% seen once. Sequencing input: peripheral blood. These receptors all stem from a woman aged 40 to 50 with acute or convalescent COVID-19.

The chain employs TRBV4-1 and TRBJ2-3; 15 nucleotides match TRBD2. The V and J ends lost 3 bases and 5 bases, in that order; junction bases with no gene match: 15. The germline gives CDR1 MGHRA, CDR2 YSYEKL. This CDR3 spans 20 amino acids. The CDR3 region has the DNA TGCGCCAGCAGCCAGGCGAGCTGGGGACTAGCGGGGGGCCAGGGAGATACGCAGTATTTT. It yields the protein CASSQASWGLAGGQGDTQYF.

The chain combines TRBV9 with TRBJ1-1, with 10 nucleotides matching TRBD1. J lost 4 bases, V lost 0 bases, and 6 bases had no gene match. This CDR3 region has 16 residues. Germline values: CDR1 SGDLS, CDR2 YYNGEE. The CDR3 here is CASSVGQGASSTEAFF. The CDR3 coding sequence is TGTGCCAGCAGCGTAGGACAGGGGGCATCGAGCACTGAAGCTTTCTTT.

DNA of the CDR3: TGCGCCAGCAGCTTGGCGGGGAAGGGGGGGCGCATCCACACAGATACGCAGTATTTT. Residues: CASSLAGKGGRIHTDTQYF. This sequence joins TRBV5-1 and TRBJ2-3, with D possibly matching TRBD2 (7 bases). Trimming shortened V by 0 bases and J by 2 bases, and 22 bases separated the two germline ends. The germline V gene encodes CDR1 SGHRS and CDR2 YFSETQ. The CDR3 length is 19 residues.

The chain is built from TRBV15 and TRBJ2-2; D call uncertain. Germline CDR1 LNHNV, CDR2 YYDKDF (reference sequence). The V and J ends lost 0 bases and 3 bases respectively, with 5 bases between them. The CDR3 extends over 14 amino acids. Written as DNA, the CDR3 is TGTGCCACCAGCAGAGAACGGTACACCGGGGAGCTGTTTTTT. Translation: CATSRERYTGELFF.

The rearrangement joins TRBV11-2 to TRBJ2-7, with D tentatively TRBD1 (5 bases). The CDR3 is made up of 16 amino acids. V was trimmed by 0 bases and J by 5 bases, leaving 17 bases between them. CDR1 is SGHAT and CDR2 is FQNNGV in the germline V gene. The CDR3, as DNA: TGTGCCAGCAGCTTAGAGACCCACACAGGCTCGCACGAGCAGTACGTC. It encodes CASSLETHTGSHEQYV.

The rearrangement joins TRBV14 to TRBJ1-1; D perhaps matches TRBD1 (5 bases). This CDR3 contains 16 residues. Germline V lookup: CDR1 SGHDN, CDR2 FVKESK. V shed 3 bases and J shed 6 bases, with 20 bases lying between them. The CDR3 protein is CASSHPGRLRSAEAFF. CDR3 nucleotide sequence: TGTGCCAGCAGCCACCCAGGGAGGCTGAGGTCGGCTGAAGCTTTCTTT.

The chain carries TRBV5-1 and TRBJ1-1, with 8 bases matching TRBD1. V shed 6 bases and J 4 bases; nucleotides not matched to a gene: 14. The CDR3 runs to 16 residues. CDR1 is SGHRS, CDR2 YFSETQ, per germline. CDR3 amino acids: CASTSDRVTEATEAFF. The CDR3 DNA follows: TGCGCCAGCACGTCGGACAGGGTGACGGAGGCCACTGAAGCTTTCTTT.

V is TRBV5-1 and J is TRBJ2-5; the match to TRBD2 covers 11 bases. With 3 bases clipped from V and 2 bases from J, the junction kept 3 bases outside the gene matches. Germline V gene data show CDR1 as SGHRS and CDR2 as YFSETQ. This CDR3 has 15 amino acids. The CDR3 coding sequence is TGCGCCAGCAGCTCGGGACTAGCGGCTCAAGAGACCCAGTACTTC. Encoded protein: CASSSGLAAQETQYF.

The rearrangement links TRBV12-5 to TRBJ2-3, with D perhaps TRBD2 (6 bases). V was shortened by 0 bases and J by 0 bases, with 10 bases between the two germline ends. The length of the CDR3 is 16 residues. The germline CDR1 and CDR2 sequences are LGHNT and FRNRAP. CDR3 in amino acids: CASGLVAGSSTDTQYF. The CDR3 DNA follows: TGTGCTAGTGGTTTGGTAGCGGGCTCTAGCACAGATACGCAGTATTTT.

The genes are TRBV7-7 and TRBJ2-2; perhaps TRBD2 as D (6 bases). Trimming stripped 3 bases from V and 6 bases from J, with 17 bases between. The CDR3 totals 16 residues. CDR1 is SSHAT and CDR2 is FNYEAQ in the germline V gene (reference sequence). In DNA, the CDR3 is TGTGCCAGCAGCTTGGGACCTAGCGTACAGGCCGGGGAGCTGTTTTTT. Translating gives CASSLGPSVQAGELFF.

This clone was counted a few times. This chain uses TRBV5-5 with TRBJ1-6, with TRBD1 as a possible D gene (5 bases). Germline CDR1 reads SGHKS; CDR2 reads YYEKEE (reference sequence). The CDR3 contains 16 residues. V was cut by 1 base and J by 4 bases, with 12 bases left in between. The CDR3 protein is CASSLTRGGYNSPLHF. As DNA, the CDR3 is TGTGCCAGCAGCTTGACCCGGGGGGGATATAATTCACCCCTCCACTTT.

The chain recombines TRBV6-6 with TRBJ1-6; 7 positions match TRBD1. The CDR3 has 15 residues. The germline V gene encodes CDR1 MNHNY and CDR2 SVGAGI (reference sequence). Losses at the gene ends were 6 bases for V and 8 bases for J; bases not matched to a gene: 10. The CDR3 reads CASRLPGTAHSPLHF. In nucleotides, the CDR3 is TGTGCCAGCAGACTCCCCGGGACAGCCCATTCACCCCTCCACTTT.

This sequence joins TRBV7-2 and TRBJ1-1, with 10 nucleotides matching TRBD1. Per the germline V gene, CDR1 is SGHTA and CDR2 is FQGNSA. This CDR3 has 18 residues. Losses at the gene ends were 5 bases for V and 1 base for J; bases not matched to a gene: 13. This chain's CDR3 is CASSHPPGTGVWNTEAFF. The CDR3 nucleotides are TGTGCCAGCAGCCACCCTCCCGGGACAGGGGTTTGGAACACTGAAGCTTTCTTT.

This chain connects TRBV5-5 to TRBJ2-5; maybe TRBD2 (6 bases). Between the trimmed V and J ends, which lost 4 bases and 1 base, there was a span of 17 bases. The length of the CDR3 is 16 residues. Germline V gives CDR1 SGHKS, CDR2 YYEKEE (reference sequence). The CDR3 spells CASSSGLPGPQETQYF. The CDR3 bases are TGTGCCAGCAGCAGCGGGCTCCCGGGACCCCAAGAGACCCAGTACTTC.

The V call is TRBV14, the J call TRBJ1-3; TRBD1 is a possible D gene (5 bases). This CDR3 comprises 14 residues. The V gene's germline CDR1 is SGHDN and CDR2 FVKESK. V lost 6 bases to trimming and J lost 2 bases, with 11 bases between them. CDR3: CASRSGEPGNTIYF. The CDR3 bases are TGTGCCAGCAGGTCGGGGGAACCTGGAAACACCATATATTTT.

This chain uses TRBV9 with TRBJ2-2; 8 bases fit TRBD2. This CDR3 contains 15 residues. J lost 4 bases, V lost 4 bases, and 6 bases had no gene match. The germline V gene has CDR1 SGDLS and CDR2 YYNGEE. The CDR3 protein is CASSTSGGGTGELFF. In DNA form, the CDR3 reads TGTGCCAGCAGCACCAGCGGGGGTGGCACCGGGGAGCTGTTTTTT.

The rearrangement joins TRBV27 to TRBJ1-2; D unclear. Trimming took off 2 bases at V and 3 bases at J, with 7 bases between the two ends. This CDR3 contains 13 residues. Germline loops: CDR1 MNHEY, CDR2 SMNVEV (reference sequence). CDR3 bases: TGTGCCAGCAGTTTACAAGCGCACTATGGCTACACCTTC. Amino acids: CASSLQAHYGYTF.

J is TRBJ1-4 and V is TRBV5-4; D not certain. The CDR3 runs to 15 residues. The germline V gene has CDR1 SGHNT and CDR2 YYREEE (reference sequence). The ends were cut back, 0 bases at V and 4 bases at J, with 10 bases in the middle. This CDR3 is CASSLGGGNNEKLFF. CDR3 nucleotide sequence: TGTGCCAGCAGCTTGGGAGGAGGGAATAATGAAAAACTGTTTTTT.

CDR3 loop: CASSAQGGFQKTQYF. In nucleotides, the CDR3 is TGTGCCAGCAGCGCCCAGGGAGGGTTTCAAAAGACCCAGTACTTC. This chain connects TRBV9 to TRBJ2-5, with 7 bases fitting TRBD2. V lost 3 bases and J lost 6; bases outside the gene matches: 11. Germline V gene lookup returns CDR1 SGDLS and CDR2 YYNGEE. CDR3 length equals 15 residues.

This rearrangement joins TRBV4-1 to TRBJ1-2, with 7 bases fitting TRBD1. The germline CDR1 and CDR2 sequences are MGHRA and YSYEKL. The CDR3 is made up of 16 amino acids. After removal of 3 bases from V and 6 bases from J, the junction contained 13 bases not matched to a gene. CDR3 DNA: TGCGCCAGCAGCCAGGTTGGCCGTAGACAGGGTGATGGCTACACCTTC. Translation: CASSQVGRRQGDGYTF.